This record concerns one TCR beta chain sequence. Its antigen is not identified. Germline CDR1 and CDR2: SGHRS and YFSETQ. The CDR3 covers 17 residues. V lost 2 bases, J lost 3 bases, and 19 bases lay in between. The data were obtained in a study of identical twins. Broader study findings: The study found excess low generation probability among twin-shared out-of-frame alpha sequences.

Using its own MiXCR run on the 5' RACE reads, TCRdb lists one record per CDR3 protein. In the table there are nearly 200,000 distinct CDR3 sequences, around 15% of which are singletons. The sample also formed part of further work on T cells expressing NK-cell markers. This second study says: One of eight sequenced donors was HCMV-seronegative; the other seven were seropositive.

This clonotype was sampled from a woman aged 18-29 years in good health. The genes are TRBV5-1 and TRBJ2-3, with D hard to call. The sequenced sample consisted of CD8+ T cells sorted from blood. The CDR3 sequence is CASSLLPGVIRTDTQYF. The CDR3 bases are TGCGCCAGCAGCTTACTCCCTGGGGTTATACGAACAGATACGCAGTATTTT. Full variable domain (remainder filled in from reference TRBV5-1 and TRBJ2-3): KAGVTQTPRYLIKTRGQQVTLSCSPISGHRSVSWYQQTPGQGLQFLFEYFSETQRNKGNFPGRFSGRQFSNSRSEMNVSTLELGDSALYLCASSLLPGVIRTDTQYFGPGTRLTVL.